The rows below give T cell receptor beta chains drawn from one sample of a study of CD8 T cells in Susac syndrome. TCRdb fed the immunoSEQ multiplex PCR reads into MiXCR, producing one record per CDR3 protein. Of about 150,000 distinct CDR3 sequences listed, about 93% were seen once; the top ten hold around 0.097%. The sequenced sample was CD4+ T cells from PBMCs. The receptors stem from a human donor with multiple sclerosis. Both conserved end residues are part of each CDR3. D genes are given only for firm matches. Rows may omit the clone size; those that give it use once, few, many or a size class.

size: -
D: TRBD1
V: TRBV29-1
length: 15
J: TRBJ2-3
CDR3: CSVDPPDRGQDTQYF
DNA: TGCAGCGTTGACCCCCCGGACAGGGGGCAGGATACGCAGTATTTT

size: -
D: -
V: TRBV28
length: 15
J: TRBJ2-7
CDR3: CASRSPDRTPSEQYF
DNA: TGTGCCAGCAGATCCCCTGACAGGACTCCCTCCGAGCAGTACTTC

size: -
D: -
V: TRBV5-1
length: 15
J: TRBJ2-3
CDR3: CASSPGASGTDTQYF
DNA: TGCGCCAGCAGCCCCGGGGCTAGCGGCACAGATACGCAGTATTTT

size: -
D: TRBD1
V: TRBV9
length: 17
J: TRBJ1-4
CDR3: CASSVDGTGVGDEKLFF
DNA: TGTGCCAGCAGCGTAGACGGGACAGGGGTCGGGGATGAAAAACTGTTTTTT

size: -
D: -
V: TRBV4-3
length: 17
J: TRBJ1-1
CDR3: CASSQLVLGLGNTEAFF
DNA: TGCGCCAGCAGCCAGTTAGTTTTGGGACTAGGGAACACTGAAGCTTTCTTT

size: -
D: -
V: TRBV5-1
length: 15
J: TRBJ1-1
CDR3: CASSLLRVGDTEAFF
DNA: TGCGCCAGCAGCTTATTGAGGGTGGGGGACACTGAAGCTTTCTTT

size: -
D: -
V: TRBV28
length: 14
J: TRBJ1-2
CDR3: CASSPRAANYGYTF
DNA: TGTGCCAGCAGCCCTCGGGCCGCGAACTATGGCTACACCTTC

size: -
D: -
V: TRBV12-3/TRBV12-4
length: 13
J: TRBJ1-5
CDR3: CASSFGGTGPQHF
DNA: TGTGCCAGCAGTTTCGGCGGGACTGGGCCCCAGCATTTT

size: -
D: -
V: TRBV27
length: 13
J: TRBJ2-5
CDR3: CASSFKLGETQYF
DNA: TGTGCCAGCAGTTTTAAGTTGGGCGAGACCCAGTACTTC

size: -
D: TRBD1
V: TRBV14
length: 14
J: TRBJ1-2
CDR3: CASSQHVYRGGYTF
DNA: TGTGCCAGCAGCCAGCACGTCTACAGGGGAGGCTACACCTTC

size: -
D: -
V: TRBV7-8
length: 15
J: TRBJ2-7
CDR3: CASTPEGTYSYEQYF
DNA: TGTGCCAGCACCCCCGAAGGGACATACTCCTACGAGCAGTACTTC

size: -
D: -
V: TRBV27
length: 14
J: TRBJ2-4
CDR3: CASSGGGGGNIQYF
DNA: TGTGCCAGCAGTGGAGGGGGAGGGGGAAACATTCAGTACTTC

size: -
D: -
V: TRBV30
length: 13
J: TRBJ1-5
CDR3: CAWSPTIQGTQHF
DNA: TGTGCCTGGAGCCCTACCATCCAGGGGACCCAGCATTTT

size: -
D: -
V: TRBV6-6
length: 11
J: TRBJ1-5
CDR3: CASSPSKAQHF
DNA: TGTGCCAGCAGCCCCTCCAAGGCCCAGCATTTT

size: -
D: -
V: TRBV30
length: 11
J: TRBJ2-1
CDR3: CAWRDGSEQFF
DNA: TGTGCCTGGAGGGACGGGTCTGAGCAGTTCTTC

size: -
D: TRBD2
V: TRBV12-3/TRBV12-4
length: 17
J: TRBJ2-5
CDR3: CASSHWTSGRVGETQYF
DNA: TGTGCCAGCAGTCATTGGACTAGCGGGAGAGTAGGAGAGACCCAGTACTTC

size: -
D: -
V: TRBV9
length: 14
J: TRBJ2-4
CDR3: CASSVGIDKNIQYF
DNA: TGTGCCAGCAGCGTAGGTATAGATAAAAACATTCAGTACTTC

size: -
D: -
V: TRBV20-1
length: 13
J: TRBJ1-1
CDR3: CSTKPGVNTEAFF
DNA: TGCAGCACAAAGCCGGGCGTGAACACTGAAGCTTTCTTT

size: -
D: -
V: TRBV6-5
length: 13
J: TRBJ1-1
CDR3: CASSYRGKTEAFF
DNA: TGTGCCAGCAGTTACCGCGGGAAGACTGAAGCTTTCTTT

size: -
D: -
V: TRBV2
length: 11
J: TRBJ2-7
CDR3: CASSTRQSQYF
DNA: TGTGCCAGCAGTACTAGACAGTCCCAGTACTTC

size: -
D: -
V: TRBV6-2/TRBV6-3
length: 13
J: TRBJ2-7
CDR3: CASSDQGPYEQYF
DNA: TGTGCCAGCAGTGACCAGGGCCCCTACGAGCAGTACTTC

size: once
D: -
V: TRBV6-5
length: 17
J: TRBJ2-5
CDR3: CASSYDVQAGSLETQYF
DNA: TGTGCCAGCAGTTACGATGTTCAGGCGGGGAGCCTGGAGACCCAGTACTTC

size: -
D: -
V: TRBV27
length: 16
J: TRBJ2-2
CDR3: CASSNAVFANTGELFF
DNA: TGTGCCAGCAGTAACGCCGTATTCGCGAACACCGGGGAGCTGTTTTTT

size: -
D: TRBD1
V: TRBV5-1
length: 14
J: TRBJ1-1
CDR3: CASSLGTGGDGAFF
DNA: TGCGCCAGCAGCTTGGGGACAGGGGGCGACGGAGCTTTCTTT

size: -
D: -
V: TRBV4-1
length: 18
J: TRBJ2-5
CDR3: CASSQDPPRGTIQETQYF
DNA: TGCGCCAGCAGCCAAGATCCACCCCGGGGTACTATCCAAGAGACCCAGTACTTC

size: -
D: -
V: TRBV20-1
length: 17
J: TRBJ2-6
CDR3: CSARDPGARGGANVLTF
DNA: TGCAGTGCTAGAGATCCGGGGGCCAGGGGAGGGGCCAACGTCCTGACTTTC

size: -
D: TRBD2
V: TRBV19
length: 16
J: TRBJ2-2
CDR3: CASSWLSGAGGGELFF
DNA: TGTGCCAGTAGTTGGCTTAGCGGGGCTGGCGGCGGGGAGCTGTTTTTT

size: -
D: TRBD2
V: TRBV7-2
length: 16
J: TRBJ2-1
CDR3: CASSASGTSLSYEQFF
DNA: TGTGCCAGCAGCGCCTCCGGGACTAGCCTTAGCTATGAGCAGTTCTTC

size: -
D: -
V: TRBV27
length: 13
J: TRBJ2-5
CDR3: CASSYRVRETQYF
DNA: TGTGCCAGCAGTTACAGGGTGCGGGAGACCCAGTACTTC

size: -
D: -
V: TRBV6-2/TRBV6-3
length: 17
J: TRBJ2-2
CDR3: CASSRAMGLANTGELFF
DNA: TGTGCCAGCAGTCGCGCGATGGGTCTCGCGAACACCGGGGAGCTGTTTTTT

size: once
D: TRBD1
V: TRBV7-2
length: 14
J: TRBJ2-7
CDR3: CASSSRQGTGEQYF
DNA: TGTGCCAGCAGCTCTCGACAGGGGACGGGCGAGCAGTACTTC

size: few
D: -
V: TRBV18
length: 13
J: TRBJ1-2
CDR3: CASSPPGARGYTF
DNA: TGTGCCAGCTCACCCCCGGGGGCTCGGGGCTACACCTTC

size: -
D: -
V: TRBV6-5
length: 15
J: TRBJ2-2
CDR3: CASSYGLTNTGELFF
DNA: TGTGCCAGCAGTTACGGTCTAACGAACACCGGGGAGCTGTTTTTT

size: -
D: -
V: TRBV2
length: 14
J: TRBJ1-4
CDR3: CASRADSSNEKLFF
DNA: TGTGCCAGCAGGGCCGACAGTTCAAATGAAAAACTGTTTTTT

size: once
D: -
V: TRBV9
length: 14
J: TRBJ1-1
CDR3: CASSVGGVNTEAFF
DNA: TGTGCCAGCAGCGTAGGAGGGGTGAACACTGAAGCTTTCTTT

size: -
D: -
V: TRBV5-6
length: 14
J: TRBJ1-5
CDR3: CASSLGAGNQPQHF
DNA: TGTGCCAGCAGCTTGGGGGCAGGCAATCAGCCCCAGCATTTT

size: -
D: TRBD2
V: TRBV11-2
length: 13
J: TRBJ2-3
CDR3: CASSAPLGGTQYF
DNA: TGTGCCAGCAGCGCACCCTTGGGGGGGACGCAGTATTTT

size: -
D: -
V: TRBV19
length: 11
J: TRBJ1-1
CDR3: CASSMNTEAFF
DNA: TGTGCCAGTAGTATGAACACTGAAGCTTTCTTT

size: few
D: TRBD2
V: TRBV10-3
length: 13
J: TRBJ2-5
CDR3: CAISGTSWETQYF
DNA: TGTGCCATCAGTGGGACTAGCTGGGAGACCCAGTACTTC

size: -
D: TRBD1
V: TRBV5-4
length: 14
J: TRBJ1-2
CDR3: CASSSGQGMSGYTF
DNA: TGTGCCAGCAGCTCGGGACAGGGAATGAGTGGCTACACCTTC

size: -
D: -
V: TRBV7-9
length: 15
J: TRBJ2-7
CDR3: CASSLADGATYEQYF
DNA: TGTGCCAGCAGCTTAGCAGACGGAGCCACCTACGAGCAGTACTTC

size: once
D: TRBD1
V: TRBV7-8
length: 15
J: TRBJ2-1
CDR3: CASSSRQGSWNEQFF
DNA: TGTGCCAGCAGCTCCCGACAGGGGAGTTGGAATGAGCAGTTCTTC

size: -
D: TRBD2
V: TRBV5-4
length: 18
J: TRBJ2-1
CDR3: CASSLGGSGIGSYNEQFF
DNA: TGTGCCAGCAGCTTGGGGGGTAGCGGGATAGGCTCATACAATGAGCAGTTCTTC

size: -
D: -
V: TRBV11-1
length: 14
J: TRBJ2-6
CDR3: CASSLRRGANVLTF
DNA: TGTGCCAGCAGCCTCCGACGGGGGGCCAACGTCCTGACTTTC